Below, 11 T cell receptor beta chains from the same sample are listed, as sequenced in a study of neurological immune-mediated disorders (dated by TCRdb to about 2019). Library preparation employed 5' RACE. Instrument on record: Illumina HiSeq 2500. TCRdb cleaned the public reads at Q25 with fastp, built clones with MiXCR and kept in-frame beta chains. Rows matching on CDR3 protein sequence are summarized as one entry with the most common DNA and genes. The sample contains some 79,000 distinct CDR3 sequences, roughly 14% of them found a single time. The ten most abundant clones make up approximately 7.5% of the sample. The material sequenced was PBMCs. The receptors shown here come from a woman in her forties or fifties in good health.

This clonotype was observed at least ten times. The gene calls are TRBV4-2 and TRBJ2-1, with TRBD1 matching 7 bases. CDR1 is LGHNA, CDR2 YNFKEQ, per germline. The CDR3 spans 15 residues. V was clipped by 0 bases and J by 7 bases; unmatched bases: 6. The CDR3 DNA sequence: TGTGCCAGCAGCCAAGATGGACAGGAGAGGAATGAGCAGTTCTTC. This gives the protein CASSQDGQERNEQFF.

The table lists this clonotype with many counts. The chain couples TRBV5-1 to TRBJ2-7, with 7 bases fitting TRBD1. From germline, CDR1 is SGHRS and CDR2 YFSETQ. The CDR3 contains 14 residues. V lost 3 bases and J lost 1; bases outside the gene matches: 4. The CDR3 region is CASSYDRESYEQYF. For the CDR3, the DNA is TGCGCCAGCAGCTATGACAGGGAGTCCTACGAGCAGTACTTC.

The J gene is TRBJ2-3, the V gene TRBV29-1, with 8 bases fitting TRBD2. With V trimmed by 5 bases and J by 2 bases, 6 bases remained unmatched. Per germline, CDR1 SQVTM and CDR2 ANQGSEA. This CDR3 spans 14 amino acids. CDR3 bases: TGCAGCGTTTGTACTAGCGGTTCCACAGATACGCAGTATTTT. Translated, it gives CSVCTSGSTDTQYF.

This clonotype was counted at least ten times. This chain uses TRBV28 with TRBJ1-4, with D possibly matching TRBD1 (5 bases). Trimming stripped 5 bases from V and 7 bases from J, with 20 bases between. CDR1 is MDHEN and CDR2 is SYDVKM in the germline V gene. This CDR3 spans 16 amino acids. The CDR3 sequence is CASSPGVRGLGEKLFF. In DNA form, the CDR3 reads TGTGCCAGCAGTCCCGGCGTACGGGGCTTAGGTGAAAAACTGTTTTTT. Full variable domain (outside the CDR3, taken from reference TRBV28 and TRBJ1-4): DVKVTQSSRYLVKRTGEKVFLECVQDMDHENMFWYRQDPGLGLRLIYFSYDVKMKEKGDIPEGYSVSREKKERFSLILESASTNQTSMYLCASSPGVRGLGEKLFFGSGTQLSVL.

This clonotype has ten or more counts. The V and J genes are TRBV6-5 and TRBJ2-5; 11 bases align to TRBD2. J lost 5 bases, V lost 3 bases, and 8 bases had no gene match. The CDR3 is made up of 16 amino acids. The germline V gene has CDR1 MNHEY and CDR2 SVGAGI. The CDR3 nucleotides read TGTGCCAGCAGTTATCCCACTAGCGGGAGAGTGGAGACCCAGTACTTC. Protein sequence: CASSYPTSGRVETQYF.

In its sample, this clonotype was seen many times. The chain recombines TRBV9 with TRBJ2-7, with D maybe TRBD2 (7 bases). This CDR3 comprises 15 residues. Germline CDR1 is SGDLS and CDR2 is YYNGEE. V was cut by 2 bases and J by 3 bases, with 15 bases left in between. As DNA, the CDR3 is TGTGCCAGCAGCGTCGGGGGGCGCAGCTACTACGAGCAGTACTTC. Its protein product is CASSVGGRSYYEQYF.

The V and J genes are TRBV28 and TRBJ1-1, with TRBD1 as a possible D gene (5 bases). This CDR3 contains 14 residues. The germline CDR1 and CDR2 sequences are MDHEN and SYDVKM. Trimming removed 4 bases at V and 5 bases at J, with 14 bases between. The CDR3 here is CASSSWGGKTEAFF. The CDR3 DNA follows: TGTGCCAGCAGTTCGTGGGGGGGGAAGACTGAAGCTTTCTTT. Variable domain in full (rest from reference TRBV28 and TRBJ1-1): DVKVTQSSRYLVKRTGEKVFLECVQDMDHENMFWYRQDPGLGLRLIYFSYDVKMKEKGDIPEGYSVSREKKERFSLILESASTNQTSMYLCASSSWGGKTEAFFGQGTRLTVV.

V and J are TRBV20-1 and TRBJ2-7; weak D call: TRBD2 (6 bases). The CDR3 contains 14 residues. V lost 1 base, J lost 3 bases, and 13 bases lay in between. Germline V CDR1 and CDR2: DFQATT, SNEGSKA (reference sequence). The CDR3 loop is CSARGAEGFYEQYF. CDR3 DNA: TGCAGTGCTAGAGGAGCGGAGGGATTCTACGAGCAGTACTTC.

This clonotype came up many times. The chain is built from TRBV29-1 and TRBJ2-1; the match to TRBD2 covers 10 bases. This CDR3 region has 15 residues. The germline V gene encodes CDR1 SQVTM and CDR2 ANQGSEA. The junction had 11 bases not matched to a gene; V was cut back by 7 bases and J by 5 bases. Here the CDR3 reads CSAGLAGGYNNEQFF. The CDR3 region has the DNA TGCAGCGCTGGATTAGCGGGAGGTTATAACAATGAGCAGTTCTTC.

The genes are TRBV11-2 and TRBJ2-4; 9 nucleotides agree with TRBD2. Germline lookup yields CDR1 SGHAT and CDR2 FQNNGV. Trimming took 2 bases from V and 5 from J; bases not matched to a gene: 19. The CDR3 totals 20 residues. Written as DNA, the CDR3 is TGTGCCAGCAGCTTAATGTATAGGGCTAGCGGGACCCCGCTGGAAAACATTCAGTACTTC. Its translation: CASSLMYRASGTPLENIQYF.

There are many counts of this clonotype. The rearrangement joins TRBV6-5 to TRBJ1-1, with D perhaps TRBD1 (5 bases). CDR3 length: 13 residues. CDR1 and CDR2 from the germline V gene are MNHEY and SVGAGI. V shed 0 bases and J shed 11 bases, with 13 bases lying between them. The CDR3 DNA is TGTGCCAGCAGTTACTCGATATCAGGGTCGGCTTTCTTT. Its translation: CASSYSISGSAFF.